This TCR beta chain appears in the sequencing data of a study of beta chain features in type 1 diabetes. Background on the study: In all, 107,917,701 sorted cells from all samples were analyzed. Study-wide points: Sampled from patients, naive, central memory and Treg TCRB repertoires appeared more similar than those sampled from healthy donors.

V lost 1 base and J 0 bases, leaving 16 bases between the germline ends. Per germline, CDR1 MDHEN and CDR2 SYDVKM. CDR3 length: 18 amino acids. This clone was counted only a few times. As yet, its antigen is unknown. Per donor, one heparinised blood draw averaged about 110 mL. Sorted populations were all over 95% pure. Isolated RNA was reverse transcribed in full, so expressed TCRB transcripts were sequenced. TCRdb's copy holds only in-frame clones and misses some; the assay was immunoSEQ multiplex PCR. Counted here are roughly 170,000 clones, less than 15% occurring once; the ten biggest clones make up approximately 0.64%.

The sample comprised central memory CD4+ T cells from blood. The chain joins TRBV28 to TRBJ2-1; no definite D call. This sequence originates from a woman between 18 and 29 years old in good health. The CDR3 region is CASSLSPSGTGSYNEQFF. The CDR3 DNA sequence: TGTGCCAGCAGTTTATCCCCCTCTGGTACGGGCTCCTACAATGAGCAGTTCTTC.